Each of the 27 T cell receptor beta chains below was sequenced from the same sample in a study of blood T cell repertoires in COVID-19. The table came from immunoSEQ multiplex PCR; TCRdb's copy has only in-frame clones and leaves some out. Of roughly 330,000 clones in the sample, 87% were seen once. The sample consisted of PBMCs or T cells enriched from blood (not recorded which). These receptor sequences come from a woman aged 25-40 years who had recovered from COVID-19.

The CDR3 spells CASRDRETEAFF. The DNA of the CDR3 is TGTGCCAGCCGGGACAGGGAAACTGAAGCTTTCTTT. This chain links TRBV19 with TRBJ1-1, with 9 bases that match TRBD1. This CDR3 is built from 12 residues. CDR1 is LNHDA, CDR2 SQIVND, per germline (reference sequence). V lost 9 bases and J lost 5; bases outside the gene matches: 4. Full variable domain (outside the CDR3, taken from reference TRBV19 and TRBJ1-1): DGGITQSPKYLFRKEGQNVTLSCEQNLNHDAMYWYRQDPGQGLRLIYYSQIVNDFQKGDIAEGYSVSREKKESFPLTVTSAQKNPTAFYLCASRDRETEAFFGQGTRLTVV.

This chain joins TRBV30 and TRBJ1-1, with TRBD1 matching over 7 bases. Trimming cost V 1 base and J 5 bases; bases outside gene matches: 7. Germline-derived CDR1 and CDR2 are GTSNPN and SVGIG (reference sequence). The CDR3 has 14 amino acids. The CDR3 DNA reads as TGTGCCTGGAGTGGTCCAGGGGGTTGGACTGAAGCTTTCTTT. The encoded protein is CAWSGPGGWTEAFF.

The V gene is TRBV12-3 or TRBV12-4, the J gene TRBJ1-6; the match to TRBD1 covers 11 bases. This CDR3 contains 13 residues. Trimming removed 10 bases from V and 6 bases from J; junction bases left unmatched: 2. The CDR3 loop reads CAIGQGANSPLHF. CDR3 coding DNA: TGTGCCATCGGACAGGGGGCTAATTCACCCCTCCACTTT.

This clone has only one observation. The rearrangement joins TRBV11-2 to TRBJ1-4; no reliable D call. The germline V gene encodes CDR1 SGHAT and CDR2 FQNNGV. Trimming removed 5 bases from V and 0 bases from J, with 10 bases in between. This CDR3 is 15 amino acids long. For the CDR3, the DNA is TGTGCCAGCAGCCTCAGAGGGCCAACTAATGAAAAACTGTTTTTT. As protein: CASSLRGPTNEKLFF. The full variable domain, completed using reference TRBV11-2 and TRBJ1-4, is EAGVAQSPRYKIIEKRQSVAFWCNPISGHATLYWYQQILGQGPKLLIQFQNNGVVDDSQLPKDRFSAERLKGVDSTLKIQPAKLEDSAVYLCASSLRGPTNEKLFFGSGTQLSVL.

The rearrangement joins TRBV5-1 to TRBJ2-7; TRBD1 is a possible D gene (6 bases). The V and J ends lost 3 bases and 2 bases respectively, with 9 bases between them. The length of the CDR3 is 13 residues. The germline V gene encodes CDR1 SGHRS and CDR2 YFSETQ. The CDR3 sequence is CASSSPGAYEQYF. As DNA, the CDR3 is TGCGCCAGCAGCTCCCCAGGGGCCTACGAGCAGTACTTC.

The V call is TRBV7-8, the J call TRBJ1-3; TRBD1 is a possible D gene (6 bases). The V end was cut by 5 bases, the J end by 0 bases, with 14 bases between. The germline V gene has CDR1 SGHVS and CDR2 FQNEAQ. The CDR3 runs to 16 residues. In DNA, the CDR3 is TGTGCCAGCAGCATGGACAGTTCAACCTCTGGAAACACCATATATTTT. This gives the protein CASSMDSSTSGNTIYF. Together with reference TRBV7-8 and TRBJ1-3, the CDR3 gives the full variable domain: GAGVSQSPRYKVAKRGQDVALRCDPISGHVSLFWYQQALGQGPEFLTYFQNEAQLDKSGLPSDRFFAERPEGSVSTLKIQRTQQEDSAVYLCASSMDSSTSGNTIYFGEGSWLTVV.

Worth noting for this clone: One end of the junction varies from germline; a read error may be responsible. The V call is TRBV19, the J call TRBJ1-1; 9 positions agree with TRBD1. CDR1 and CDR2 from the germline V gene are LNHDA and SQIVND (reference sequence). This CDR3 contains 14 residues. The CDR3 DNA is TGTGCCAGTAGTGTAGACAGGGGGATCACTGAAGCTTTCTTT. Its translation is CASSVDRGITEAFF.

The rearrangement uses TRBV11-2 and TRBJ1-1; D gene ambiguous. The germline gives CDR1 SGHAT, CDR2 FQNNGV. CDR3 length: 13 amino acids. Trimming pared 6 bases from V and 0 bases from J, leaving 8 bases between. The DNA of the CDR3 is TGTGCCAGCAGGGAGCACATGAACACTGAAGCTTTCTTT. Translated, it gives CASREHMNTEAFF. Drawing the rest from reference TRBV11-2 and TRBJ1-1, the complete variable domain is EAGVAQSPRYKIIEKRQSVAFWCNPISGHATLYWYQQILGQGPKLLIQFQNNGVVDDSQLPKDRFSAERLKGVDSTLKIQPAKLEDSAVYLCASREHMNTEAFFGQGTRLTVV.

The chain joins TRBV2 to TRBJ1-1, with a tentative D call TRBD1 (5 bases). V was cut by 4 bases and J by 11 bases, with 14 bases left in between. The V gene's germline CDR1 is SNHLY and CDR2 FYNNEI. CDR3 length equals 12 residues. For the CDR3, the DNA is TGTGCCAGCAGTGTGGGGGGAAAGGGGGCTTTCTTT. Amino acids: CASSVGGKGAFF.

V and J are TRBV5-6 and TRBJ1-1; TRBD1 might be the D (6 bases). This CDR3 contains 16 residues. V lost 4 bases and J lost 4, with 20 bases in between. Germline values: CDR1 SGHDT, CDR2 YYEEEE. CDR3 nucleotides: TGTGCCAGCAGCCCTCGGACAGTTTTTCCCAGCACTGAAGCTTTCTTT. This translates into CASSPRTVFPSTEAFF.

V and J are TRBV3-1 (or the pseudogene TRBV3-2) and TRBJ1-2; 8 bases align to TRBD1. Germline CDR1 reads LGHDT; CDR2 reads YNNKEL (reference sequence). V lost 3 bases, J lost 8 bases, and 14 bases stayed unmatched. The CDR3 has 16 amino acids. CDR3 residues: CASSQDRDRLIQGYTF. For the CDR3, the DNA is TGTGCCAGCAGCCAGGACCGGGACAGGTTAATTCAGGGCTACACCTTC.

The CDR3, as DNA: TGTGCCAGCAGGTTAACGGACAGGGGAGGCACAGATACGCAGTATTTT. Protein product: CASRLTDRGGTDTQYF. This chain uses TRBV7-9 with TRBJ2-3; 9 bases map to TRBD1. The ends lost 6 bases at V and 1 base at J; junction bases unmatched: 8. This CDR3 has 16 residues. The germline gives CDR1 SEHNR, CDR2 FQNEAQ (reference sequence).

The chain recombines TRBV7-2 with TRBJ1-4; no clear D gene. The CDR3 spans 14 residues. V lost 1 base and J 2 bases, leaving 5 bases between the germline ends. CDR1 and CDR2 (germline): SGHTA, FQGNSA. In DNA form, the CDR3 reads TGTGCCAGCAGCTTAGGAGGGACTAATGAAAAACTGTTTTTT. It yields the protein CASSLGGTNEKLFF. The complete variable domain, with remaining parts taken from reference TRBV7-2 and TRBJ1-4, reads GAGVSQSPSNKVTEKGKDVELRCDPISGHTALYWYRQSLGQGLEFLIYFQGNSAPDKSGLPSDRFSAERTGGSVSTLTIQRTQQEDSAVYLCASSLGGTNEKLFFGSGTQLSVL.

The chain combines TRBV9 with TRBJ2-7; 9 nucleotides line up with TRBD2. The germline gives CDR1 SGDLS, CDR2 YYNGEE. CDR3 size: 15 residues. V shed 2 bases and J 4 bases; nucleotides not matched to a gene: 7. CDR3 region: CASSVGAGGPYEQYF. For the CDR3, the DNA is TGTGCCAGCAGCGTCGGGGCGGGGGGGCCGTACGAGCAGTACTTC.

CDR3 sequence reads: CANLVPSGANVLTF. CDR3 nucleotide sequence: TGTGCCAACTTAGTTCCCTCTGGGGCCAACGTCCTGACTTTC. J is TRBJ2-6 and V is TRBV6-5; D ambiguous. This CDR3 has 14 residues. V lost 10 bases, J lost 0 bases, and 10 bases lay in between. Germline assignment: CDR1 MNHEY and CDR2 SVGAGI.

The chain links TRBV7-2 to TRBJ1-2; D is uncertain. V lost 0 bases to trimming and J lost 1 base, with 6 bases between them. The CDR3 has 14 amino acids. Germline V gives CDR1 SGHTA, CDR2 FQGNSA. The CDR3 loop is CASSLAEHNYGYTF. The CDR3 bases are TGTGCCAGCAGCTTAGCAGAACATAACTATGGCTACACCTTC.

The J gene is TRBJ1-6, the V gene TRBV27; D is perhaps TRBD1 (5 bases). Germline CDR1 and CDR2: MNHEY and SMNVEV (reference sequence). V was shortened by 7 bases and J by 6 bases, with 10 bases between the two germline ends. The CDR3 consists of 13 residues. Written as DNA, the CDR3 is TGTGCCAGCACGGGCAGGGCTAATTCACCCCTCCACTTT. It translates to CASTGRANSPLHF.

The CDR3 DNA is TGTGCCAGCAGCGTAGGAGTCACAGATACGCAGTATTTT. Translating it yields CASSVGVTDTQYF. The chain carries TRBV9 and TRBJ2-3; D is ambiguous. The CDR3 runs to 13 residues. V dropped 0 bases and J dropped 2 bases, with 4 bases sitting between them. The V gene's germline CDR1 is SGDLS and CDR2 YYNGEE. Full variable domain (rest looked up from reference TRBV9 and TRBJ2-3): DSGVTQTPKHLITATGQRVTLRCSPRSGDLSVYWYQQSLDQGLQFLIQYYNGEERAKGNILERFSAQQFPDLHSELNLSSLELGDSALYFCASSVGVTDTQYFGPGTRLTVL.

The table lists this clone with a count of one. This chain connects TRBV2 to TRBJ1-5; D gene unclear. Trimming took 2 bases from V and 3 from J, leaving 11 bases between them. Germline assignment: CDR1 SNHLY and CDR2 FYNNEI. CDR3 length: 15 residues. The chain's CDR3 is CASSERQDLNQPQHF. The CDR3 DNA reads TGTGCCAGCAGTGAAAGGCAGGATCTCAATCAGCCCCAGCATTTT.

The chain is built from TRBV19 and TRBJ1-1; TRBD1 might be the D (6 bases). Germline V lookup: CDR1 LNHDA, CDR2 SQIVND (reference sequence). The CDR3 length is 14 residues. Trimming took off 3 bases at V and 3 bases at J, with 11 bases between the two ends. In DNA, the CDR3 is TGTGCCAGTAGTATTTACAGGGCGGACACTGAAGCTTTCTTT. Its translation: CASSIYRADTEAFF. The whole variable domain, filled in from reference TRBV19 and TRBJ1-1, reads DGGITQSPKYLFRKEGQNVTLSCEQNLNHDAMYWYRQDPGQGLRLIYYSQIVNDFQKGDIAEGYSVSREKKESFPLTVTSAQKNPTAFYLCASSIYRADTEAFFGQGTRLTVV.

The CDR3 protein is CASSLVGGPYGYTF. The CDR3 DNA sequence: TGTGCCAGCAGTTTAGTAGGGGGACCCTATGGCTACACCTTC. The chain is built from TRBV28 and TRBJ1-2; a weak D match, TRBD1 (6 bases). CDR3 length: 14 residues. Trimming cost V 2 bases and J 4 bases, with 11 bases left between them. Germline-derived CDR1 and CDR2 are MDHEN and SYDVKM.

V gene TRBV19 combines with J gene TRBJ2-2, with 7 nucleotides matching TRBD1. The J segment lost 6 bases and the V segment lost 1 base, leaving 5 bases of the junction unmatched. The CDR3 runs 15 residues. The V gene's germline CDR1 is LNHDA and CDR2 SQIVND (reference sequence). The CDR3 DNA follows: TGTGCCAGTAGTATAGGACAGGGTTCGGCCGGGGAGCTGTTTTTT. As protein: CASSIGQGSAGELFF. Full variable domain (missing parts from reference TRBV19 and TRBJ2-2): DGGITQSPKYLFRKEGQNVTLSCEQNLNHDAMYWYRQDPGQGLRLIYYSQIVNDFQKGDIAEGYSVSREKKESFPLTVTSAQKNPTAFYLCASSIGQGSAGELFFGEGSRLTVL.

The chain couples TRBV5-4 to TRBJ2-3; 7 nucleotides match TRBD2. The CDR3 totals 13 residues. J gave up 6 bases and V 4 bases, and 5 bases lay outside the gene matches. Germline CDR1 and CDR2: SGHNT and YYREEE (reference sequence). The CDR3 here is CASSAGGVDTQYF. CDR3 nucleotides: TGTGCCAGCAGCGCTGGGGGGGTGGATACGCAGTATTTT.

The CDR3 loop reads CAWSARTGGNQPQHF. DNA of the CDR3: TGTGCCTGGAGTGCCCGGACAGGGGGCAATCAGCCCCAGCATTTT. V is TRBV30 and J is TRBJ1-5; 9 positions match TRBD1. V lost 1 base and J lost 2; bases outside the gene matches: 3. The CDR3 length is 15 residues. Germline-derived CDR1 and CDR2 are GTSNPN and SVGIG (reference sequence).

The chain combines TRBV9 with TRBJ2-6; 8 positions agree with TRBD2. The CDR3 runs 17 residues. Germline values: CDR1 SGDLS, CDR2 YYNGEE. V trimming: 3 bases; J trimming: 0 bases; junction bases outside the gene matches: 5. CDR3 in amino acids: CASSASGGSSGANVLTF. As DNA, the CDR3 is TGTGCCAGCAGCGCGTCGGGGGGGAGCTCTGGGGCCAACGTCCTGACTTTC.

The chain employs TRBV5-1 and TRBJ2-3, with 9 bases fitting TRBD2. The germline CDR1 and CDR2 sequences are SGHRS and YFSETQ. The CDR3 consists of 15 residues. The ends lost 1 base at V and 5 bases at J; junction bases unmatched: 5. The CDR3 reads CASSLRGLAVDTQYF. In DNA, the CDR3 is TGCGCCAGCAGCTTGAGGGGACTAGCAGTAGATACGCAGTATTTT.

This clone came up a few times. This chain uses TRBV11-2 with TRBJ1-5; TRBD1 might be the D (5 bases). Trimming shortened V by 0 bases and J by 6 bases, and 12 bases separated the two germline ends. The CDR3 sequence is 15 residues long. Germline V gene data show CDR1 as SGHAT and CDR2 as FQNNGV. CDR3 coding DNA: TGTGCCAGCAGCTTAGAAGGCCAGGGTGGTCAGCCCCAGCATTTT. This gives the protein CASSLEGQGGQPQHF.